The 25 T cell receptor beta chains reported below all come from one sample, sequenced in a study of T cell repertoires in cytomegalovirus infection. TCRdb fed the reads into MiXCR, producing one record per CDR3 protein. The sample records 150,000 to 200,000 distinct CDR3 sequences, about 30% being singletons. What was sequenced was PBMCs. These receptors originate from a human donor in good health (CMV status not recorded). Some clones in this sample may be carry-over from other donors' samples.

This clonotype has only a few counts. This rearrangement joins TRBV7-9 to TRBJ1-1, with 7 bases matching TRBD1. The germline V gene has CDR1 SEHNR and CDR2 FQNEAQ (reference sequence). Trimming removed 5 bases from V and 4 bases from J; junction bases left unmatched: 22. This CDR3 region has 19 residues. Here the CDR3 DNA reads TGTGCCAGCAGCATATCCGTTGAGGGGGCAGGGGGGTATTCCACTGAAGCTTTCTTT. Amino acids: CASSISVEGAGGYSTEAFF.

The chain carries TRBV6-8 and TRBJ1-4, with 7 bases fitting TRBD1. This CDR3 spans 11 amino acids. V lost 5 bases and J lost 11; bases outside the gene matches: 2. Germline CDR1 and CDR2: MNHGY and SAAAGT. CDR3 amino acids: CASSQGEKLFF. The CDR3 bases are TGTGCCAGCAGTCAGGGGGAGAAACTGTTTTTT.

The genes are TRBV20-1 and TRBJ2-3, with 7 nucleotides matching TRBD1. Trimming at V came to 5 bases and at J to 5 bases, leaving 7 bases not matched to a gene. Germline lookup yields CDR1 DFQATT and CDR2 SNEGSKA (reference sequence). This CDR3 is 13 amino acids long. For the CDR3, the DNA is TGCAGTGCTCTCAGGACAGGTTTAGATACGCAGTATTTT. Amino acids: CSALRTGLDTQYF.

V usage is TRBV2 and J usage is TRBJ2-2; 7 positions match TRBD2. CDR1 is SNHLY and CDR2 is FYNNEI in the germline V gene. The trim removed 6 bases at V and 6 bases at J, leaving 7 bases unmatched. The CDR3 has 14 residues. CDR3 in DNA: TGTGCCAGCAGCGGGGGGTTTGAGGCCGGGGAGCTGTTTTTT. Translated: CASSGGFEAGELFF.

This clonotype was seen more than once but under ten times. The rearrangement joins TRBV5-6 to TRBJ2-7, with a tentative D call TRBD2 (5 bases). Trimming cost V 1 base and J 5 bases, with 19 bases left between them. The CDR3 spans 16 residues. Germline values: CDR1 SGHDT, CDR2 YYEEEE. The CDR3 DNA sequence: TGTGCCAGCAGCTTGACCCGGGCTAGCCCGCGGAACGAGCAGTACTTC. Its translation: CASSLTRASPRNEQYF.

This clonotype was recorded at least ten times. The rearrangement uses TRBV20-1 and TRBJ2-7, with D perhaps matching TRBD1 or TRBD2 (5 bases each). CDR1 is DFQATT, CDR2 SNEGSKA, per germline (reference sequence). The ends were cut back, 6 bases at V and 3 bases at J, with 15 bases in the middle. The CDR3 sequence is 13 residues long. The CDR3 protein is CSALTGTNYEQYF. The CDR3 bases are TGCAGTGCCCTTACCGGGACCAACTACGAGCAGTACTTC.

Ten or more counts support this clonotype. V usage is TRBV12-3 or TRBV12-4 and J usage is TRBJ1-1, with D unclear. The V gene lost 6 bases and the J gene lost 6 bases, with 8 bases spanning the gap. This CDR3 region has 11 residues. CDR3 residues: CASSPGPEAFF. CDR3 nucleotide sequence: TGTGCCAGCAGCCCAGGCCCTGAAGCTTTCTTT.

This clonotype was detected ten times or more. The V gene is TRBV7-2, the J gene TRBJ2-7; TRBD2 matches 8 bases. Germline lookup yields CDR1 SGHTA and CDR2 FQGNSA. The CDR3 runs 15 residues. After removal of 0 bases from V and 1 base from J, the junction contained 2 bases not matched to a gene. CDR3 amino acids: CASSLASGESYEQYF. Written as DNA, the CDR3 is TGTGCCAGCAGCTTAGCTAGCGGGGAGTCCTACGAGCAGTACTTC. Combining the CDR3 with reference TRBV7-2 and TRBJ2-7 gives the whole variable domain GAGVSQSPSNKVTEKGKDVELRCDPISGHTALYWYRQSLGQGLEFLIYFQGNSAPDKSGLPSDRFSAERTGGSVSTLTIQRTQQEDSAVYLCASSLASGESYEQYFGPGTRLTVT.

This clonotype was picked up a small number of times. The chain has TRBV7-2 and TRBJ1-1; tentative D call: TRBD1 (6 bases). V lost 5 bases and J 7 bases, leaving 20 bases between the germline ends. Germline V gene sequence: CDR1 SGHTA, CDR2 FQGNSA. The CDR3 contains 15 residues. Written as DNA, the CDR3 is TGTGCCAGCAGCCCCGGGGGCAGGGGTATGGGTGAAGCTTTCTTT. This codes for CASSPGGRGMGEAFF.

The V and J genes are TRBV20-1 and TRBJ1-5; 8 nucleotides line up with TRBD1. This CDR3 contains 16 residues. The V gene end was trimmed by 2 bases and the J gene end by 3 bases; junction bases not matched to a gene: 9. Germline V gene sequence: CDR1 DFQATT, CDR2 SNEGSKA (reference sequence). Here the CDR3 reads CSARLAGGASNQPQHF. As DNA, the CDR3 is TGCAGTGCTAGATTGGCAGGGGGCGCATCCAATCAGCCCCAGCATTTT.

The rearrangement joins TRBV6-2 or TRBV6-3 to TRBJ1-5; 7 bases agree with TRBD1. The CDR3 has 15 amino acids. The germline V gene encodes CDR1 MNHEY and CDR2 SVGEGT. V gave up 4 bases and J gave up 4 bases; unmatched junction bases: 7. Written as DNA, the CDR3 is TGTGCCAGCAGTTCAGAGACAGGGTGGAATCAGCCCCAGCATTTT. Translated, it gives CASSSETGWNQPQHF.

This clonotype was picked up many times. The chain combines TRBV7-2 with TRBJ1-1; 8 bases line up with TRBD1. Looked up from germline, CDR1 is SGHTA and CDR2 is FQGNSA. CDR3 length: 15 amino acids. J gave up 4 bases and V 5 bases, and 9 bases lay outside the gene matches. The CDR3 sequence is CASSIQTGAGTEAFF. The CDR3, as DNA: TGTGCCAGCAGCATACAGACAGGGGCTGGCACTGAAGCTTTCTTT.

This clonotype was recorded a few times. CDR3 protein: CASSHDPEAFF. The CDR3, as DNA: TGTGCCAGCAGCCACGACCCGGAAGCTTTCTTT. The chain combines TRBV7-8 with TRBJ1-1; D unresolved. Trimming removed 5 bases from V and 8 bases from J, with 9 bases in between. In germline, CDR1 is SGHVS, CDR2 FQNEAQ. The CDR3 totals 11 residues.

The chain is built from TRBV12-3 or TRBV12-4 and TRBJ1-2; 7 positions agree with TRBD1. After removal of 5 bases from V and 3 bases from J, the junction contained 9 bases not matched to a gene. This CDR3 has 15 residues. The CDR3 loop reads CASSGDRDEDYGYTF. CDR3 coding DNA: TGTGCCAGCAGTGGCGACAGGGACGAGGACTATGGCTACACCTTC.

This clonotype was observed a few times. The rearrangement uses TRBV12-5 and TRBJ1-2, with 8 bases matching TRBD1. The length of the CDR3 is 14 residues. The ends lost 7 bases at V and 2 bases at J; junction bases unmatched: 6. CDR1 and CDR2 (germline): LGHNT, FRNRAP. Here the CDR3 reads CASAVTGVNYGYTF. CDR3 in DNA: TGTGCTAGTGCAGTGACAGGGGTAAACTATGGCTACACCTTC.

This clonotype turned up a few times. The chain is built from TRBV7-9 and TRBJ2-4, with D hard to call. The CDR3 spans 14 residues. V lost 1 base and J 5 bases, leaving 9 bases between the germline ends. CDR1 and CDR2 from the germline V gene are SEHNR and FQNEAQ (reference sequence). This chain's CDR3 is CASSLGSPENIQYF. The CDR3 DNA sequence: TGTGCCAGCAGCTTAGGGTCACCGGAAAACATTCAGTACTTC.

This clonotype has more than one count but fewer than ten. This chain uses TRBV2 with TRBJ1-1, with D unresolved. Germline lookup yields CDR1 SNHLY and CDR2 FYNNEI. The germline V and J ends were trimmed by 3 bases and 8 bases, with 7 bases remaining between them. The CDR3 totals 11 residues. CDR3 sequence (DNA): TGTGCCAGCAGTGAGGCGGCCGAAGCTTTCTTT. Its protein product is CASSEAAEAFF.

This clonotype was seen ten or more times. The chain joins TRBV7-9 to TRBJ2-7; D gene uncertain. The germline V gene encodes CDR1 SEHNR and CDR2 FQNEAQ (reference sequence). V gave up 5 bases and J gave up 0 bases, with 11 bases separating them. This CDR3 has 14 amino acids. The CDR3 protein is CASSLKWSSYEQYF. CDR3 DNA sequence: TGTGCCAGCAGCCTAAAGTGGAGCTCCTACGAGCAGTACTTC.

This clonotype was seen more than once but under ten times. The chain couples TRBV7-2 to TRBJ2-3; 10 bases agree with TRBD2. Germline trimming cut 1 base from V and 2 bases from J; bases unmatched to any gene: 6. CDR1 and CDR2 (germline): SGHTA, FQGNSA. CDR3 length: 17 residues. CDR3 coding DNA: TGTGCCAGCAGCTTAGACGGTAGCGGGGGGTACACAGATACGCAGTATTTT. Protein sequence: CASSLDGSGGYTDTQYF.

This clonotype was recorded at least ten times. The chain recombines TRBV12-3 or TRBV12-4 with TRBJ1-4; TRBD1 might be the D (5 bases). The ends were cut back, 6 bases at V and 7 bases at J, with 12 bases in the middle. The CDR3 contains 13 residues. CDR3 loop: CASRAAGVEKLFF. The CDR3 DNA sequence: TGTGCCAGCAGGGCAGCGGGGGTTGAAAAACTGTTTTTT.

J is TRBJ1-1 and V is TRBV20-1, with 8 bases that match TRBD1. V gave up 3 bases and J gave up 1 base; unmatched junction bases: 10. The CDR3 is 16 residues long. The germline CDR1 and CDR2 sequences are DFQATT and SNEGSKA (reference sequence). The CDR3 bases are TGCAGTGCTAGGGGGGGGGACAGGTGGGCGAACACTGAAGCTTTCTTT. Its protein is CSARGGDRWANTEAFF.

The chain links TRBV6-5 to TRBJ1-4, with 7 bases lining up with TRBD1. The CDR3 covers 14 residues. V lost 4 bases, J lost 8 bases, and 7 bases stayed unmatched. CDR1 is MNHEY and CDR2 is SVGAGI in the germline V gene. The CDR3 here is CASSSLRGQEKLFF. The CDR3 DNA reads as TGTGCCAGCAGTTCCCTAAGGGGGCAGGAAAAACTGTTTTTT.

The CDR3 spells CASSLSVTGDYGYTF. The CDR3 bases are TGCGCCAGCAGCCTATCAGTTACAGGGGACTATGGCTACACCTTC. The chain recombines TRBV4-3 with TRBJ1-2; 7 bases agree with TRBD1. Losses at the gene ends were 4 bases for V and 3 bases for J; bases not matched to a gene: 8. The CDR3 loop spans 15 amino acids. The germline V gene encodes CDR1 LGHNA and CDR2 YSLEER.

This clonotype was picked up many times. The CDR3 DNA is TGTGCCAGCAGCTTACTAGCGGGGTTCACAGATACGCAGTATTTT. Translation: CASSLLAGFTDTQYF. V usage is TRBV7-2 and J usage is TRBJ2-3, with 9 bases aligning to TRBD2. V was clipped by 2 bases and J by 2 bases; unmatched bases: 2. The CDR3 has 15 residues. Germline V CDR1 and CDR2: SGHTA, FQGNSA.

This clonotype was counted at least ten times. The chain uses TRBV7-2 and TRBJ1-1; D possibly corresponds to TRBD1 (6 bases). There are 15 residues in the CDR3. Germline-derived CDR1 and CDR2 are SGHTA and FQGNSA. The V gene lost 1 base and the J gene lost 4 bases, with 13 bases spanning the gap. The CDR3, as DNA: TGTGCCAGCAGCTTAGTTGGGGGCGGTGGCACTGAAGCTTTCTTT. Encoded protein: CASSLVGGGGTEAFF.